Listed below are T cell receptor beta chains from one sample, sequenced in a study of blood T cells in healthy people across ages. TCRdb re-analysed the 5' RACE reads in MiXCR, keeping a single row per CDR3 protein. The sample carries 750,000 to 850,000 distinct CDR3 sequences, approximately 25% recorded once. This sample was shared with a second study, whose subject was T cells of mothers and their children.

Sequenced material: blood. Receptors originate from a boy aged 5-17 years in good health. Both conserved end residues are part of each CDR3. The order of the fields is J gene, V gene, CDR3 protein.

>TRBJ2-5|TRBV20-1
CSAGGPKETQYF
>TRBJ1-1|TRBV11-2
CASSLGLDWVWNTEAFF
>TRBJ2-1|TRBV29-1
CSVTSGSLNEQFF
>TRBJ2-7|TRBV20-1
CSARDRRASGGTYF
>TRBJ2-1|TRBV24-1
CATSDPRGDRDYNEQFF
>TRBJ2-4|TRBV5-1
CASSLSLSGKNIQYF
>TRBJ1-4|TRBV20-1
CSVLGRRGEKLFF
>TRBJ2-2|TRBV4-3
CASSHSSGMGPGELFF
>TRBJ2-1|TRBV7-9
CASSNVDEQFF
>TRBJ2-7|TRBV28
CASTRLPYEQYF
>TRBJ2-5|TRBV9
CASSARDSLWETQYF
>TRBJ1-1|TRBV28
CASRGGQINTEAFF
>TRBJ2-5|TRBV28
CASSSRQGLQYF
>TRBJ2-1|TRBV7-2
CASSLVFGGGAPRKQFF
>TRBJ1-5|TRBV24-1
CATSDGRVPQHF
>TRBJ2-5|TRBV19
CASRRSVSETQYF
>TRBJ1-5|TRBV28
CASTYQLTGAWPQHF
>TRBJ2-2|TRBV5-6
CASSLLAGRAGELFF
>TRBJ2-7|TRBV15
CATRLGALGEQYF
>TRBJ1-1|TRBV7-9
CASSSLWTGEGTEAFF
>-|TRBV11-2
CASSLDASGYYEQYF